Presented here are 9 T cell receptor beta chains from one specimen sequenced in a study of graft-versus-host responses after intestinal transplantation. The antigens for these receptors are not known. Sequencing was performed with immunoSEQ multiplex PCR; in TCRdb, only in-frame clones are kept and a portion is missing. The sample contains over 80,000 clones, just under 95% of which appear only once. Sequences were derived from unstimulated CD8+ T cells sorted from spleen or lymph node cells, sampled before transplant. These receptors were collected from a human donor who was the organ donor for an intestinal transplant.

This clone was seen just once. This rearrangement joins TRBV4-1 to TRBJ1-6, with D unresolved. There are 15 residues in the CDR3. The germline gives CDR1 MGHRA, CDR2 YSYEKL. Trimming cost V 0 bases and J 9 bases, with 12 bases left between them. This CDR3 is CASSQDSGEGSPLHF. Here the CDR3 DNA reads TGCGCCAGCAGCCAAGATTCAGGCGAGGGTTCACCCCTCCACTTT.

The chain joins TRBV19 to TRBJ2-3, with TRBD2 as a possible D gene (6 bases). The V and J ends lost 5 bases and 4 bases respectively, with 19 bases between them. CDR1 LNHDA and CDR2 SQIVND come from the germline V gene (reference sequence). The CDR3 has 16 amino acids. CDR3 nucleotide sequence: TGTGCCAGTAGTTCGGGGGATCTAAGGGAGTCAGATACGCAGTATTTT. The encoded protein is CASSSGDLRESDTQYF.

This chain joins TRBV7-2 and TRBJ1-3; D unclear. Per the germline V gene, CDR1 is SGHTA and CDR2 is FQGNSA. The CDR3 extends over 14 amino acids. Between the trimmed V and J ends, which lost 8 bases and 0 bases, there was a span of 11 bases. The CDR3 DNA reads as TGTGCCAGCGTTGAGCACTTCTCTGGAAACACCATATATTTT. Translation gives CASVEHFSGNTIYF.

CDR3: CASTPNEGLSYEQYF. The CDR3 DNA reads as TGTGCCAGCACCCCAAACGAGGGCCTTTCCTACGAGCAGTACTTC. The genes are TRBV6-4 and TRBJ2-7; weak D call: TRBD2 (5 bases). V lost 7 bases and J lost 1, with 17 bases in between. CDR1 and CDR2 (germline): MRHNA, SNTAGT. This CDR3 contains 15 residues.

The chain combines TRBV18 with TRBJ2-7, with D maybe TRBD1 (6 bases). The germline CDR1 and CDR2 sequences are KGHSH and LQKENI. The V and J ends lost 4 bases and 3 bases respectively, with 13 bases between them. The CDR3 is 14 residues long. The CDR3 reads CASSRLGADYEQYF. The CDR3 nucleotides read TGTGCCAGCTCACGACTGGGGGCGGACTACGAGCAGTACTTC.

For the CDR3, the DNA is TGCGCCAGCAGCCAAGGACAGGGCGGCTATGGCTACACCTTC. It codes for CASSQGQGGYGYTF. The chain combines TRBV4-1 with TRBJ1-2; 7 bases fit TRBD1. J was trimmed by 4 bases and V by 1 base; bases with no gene match: 3. CDR1 and CDR2 from the germline V gene are MGHRA and YSYEKL. The CDR3 consists of 14 residues.

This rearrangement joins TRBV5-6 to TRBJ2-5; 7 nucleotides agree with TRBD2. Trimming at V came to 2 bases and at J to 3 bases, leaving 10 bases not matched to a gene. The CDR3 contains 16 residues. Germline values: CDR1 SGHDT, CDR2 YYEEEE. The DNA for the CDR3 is TGTGCCAGCAGCTTCGAGCCCGGACTAGAGGAAGAGACCCAGTACTTC. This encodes CASSFEPGLEEETQYF.

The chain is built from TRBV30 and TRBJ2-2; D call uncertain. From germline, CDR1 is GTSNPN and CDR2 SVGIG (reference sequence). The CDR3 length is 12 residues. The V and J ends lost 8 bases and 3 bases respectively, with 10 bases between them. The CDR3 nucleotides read TGTGCCGCCCCGGCGGACACCGGGGAGCTGTTTTTT. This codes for CAAPADTGELFF. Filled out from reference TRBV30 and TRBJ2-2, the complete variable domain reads SQTIHQWPATLVQPVGSPLSLECTVEGTSNPNLYWYRQAAGRGLQLLFYSVGIGQISSEVPQNLSASRPQDRQFILSSKKLLLSDSGFYLCAAPADTGELFFGEGSRLTVL.

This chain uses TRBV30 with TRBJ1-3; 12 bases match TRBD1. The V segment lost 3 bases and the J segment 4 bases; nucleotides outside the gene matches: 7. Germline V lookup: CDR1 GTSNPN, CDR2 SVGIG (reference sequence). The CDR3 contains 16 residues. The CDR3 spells CAWSLRDRGPGNTIYF. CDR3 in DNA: TGTGCCTGGAGCCTCCGGGACAGGGGGCCCGGAAACACCATATATTTT.